This TCR beta chain came from a study of T cell responses to AZD1222 COVID-19 vaccine. Generated by immunoSEQ multiplex PCR, the TCRdb table keeps only in-frame clones and is missing some. The table lists 150,000 to 180,000 clones, 86% of them singletons. The CDR3 length is 15 residues. Trimming removed 5 bases from V and 3 bases from J, with 14 bases in between. Germline CDR1 and CDR2: SGHNT and YYREEE (reference sequence). The genes are TRBV5-4 and TRBJ2-2; D is uncertain. Here the sequenced sample was peripheral blood, taken on day 0 of MenACWY control vaccination. The TCR was taken from an adult in good health. The CDR3 region is CASRARRPDTGELFF. CDR3 nucleotide sequence: TGTGCCAGCAGGGCTAGACGACCAGACACCGGGGAGCTGTTTTTT. Together with reference TRBV5-4 and TRBJ2-2, the CDR3 gives the full variable domain: ETGVTQSPTHLIKTRGQQVTLRCSSQSGHNTVSWYQQALGQGPQFIFQYYREEENGRGNFPPRFSGLQFPNYSSELNVNALELDDSALYLCASRARRPDTGELFFGEGSRLTVL.